The entry below gives a single TCR beta chain sequence along with its context. Germline values: CDR1 MDHEN, CDR2 SYDVKM. Trimming shortened V by 3 bases and J by 5 bases, and 17 bases separated the two germline ends. CDR3 length equals 16 residues. The RNA, roughly 0.45 to 1 ug, was put through reverse transcription using random hexamers. Using its own MiXCR run on the immunoSEQ multiplex PCR reads, TCRdb lists one record per CDR3 protein. The repertoire holds about 190,000 distinct CDR3 sequences, 80% to 95% seen once, with 0.09% to 0.12% in the top ten. The record originates from a study of CD8 T cells in Susac syndrome.

The TCR originated in a human donor in good health. This chain joins TRBV28 and TRBJ1-5; D perhaps matches TRBD1 (6 bases). The sample taken for sequencing was CD4+ T cells from PBMCs. CDR3 amino acids: CASSLKGGSVYQPQHF. The CDR3 DNA reads TGTGCCAGCAGTTTGAAGGGGGGGTCAGTATATCAGCCCCAGCATTTT.